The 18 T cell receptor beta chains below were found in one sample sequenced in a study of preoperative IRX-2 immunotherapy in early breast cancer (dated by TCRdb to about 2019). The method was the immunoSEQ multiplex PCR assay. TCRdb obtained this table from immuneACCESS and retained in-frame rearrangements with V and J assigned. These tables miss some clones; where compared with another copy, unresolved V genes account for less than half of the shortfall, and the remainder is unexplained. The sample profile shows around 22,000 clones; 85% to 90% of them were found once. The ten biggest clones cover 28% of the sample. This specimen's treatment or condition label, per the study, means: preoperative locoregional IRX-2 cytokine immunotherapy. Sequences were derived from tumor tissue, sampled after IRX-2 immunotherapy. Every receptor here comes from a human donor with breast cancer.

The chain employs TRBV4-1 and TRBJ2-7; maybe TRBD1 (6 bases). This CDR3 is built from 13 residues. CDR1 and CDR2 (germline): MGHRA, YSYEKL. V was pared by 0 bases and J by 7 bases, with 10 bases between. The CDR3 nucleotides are TGCGCCAGCAGCCAAGACCAGGGGCTGGAGCAGTACGTC. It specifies CASSQDQGLEQYV.

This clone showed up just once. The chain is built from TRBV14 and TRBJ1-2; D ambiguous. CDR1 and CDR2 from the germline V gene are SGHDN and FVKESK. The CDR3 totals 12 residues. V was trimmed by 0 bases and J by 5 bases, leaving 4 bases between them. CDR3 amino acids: CASSQETYGYTF. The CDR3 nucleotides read TGTGCCAGCAGCCAAGAAACGTATGGCTACACCTTC.

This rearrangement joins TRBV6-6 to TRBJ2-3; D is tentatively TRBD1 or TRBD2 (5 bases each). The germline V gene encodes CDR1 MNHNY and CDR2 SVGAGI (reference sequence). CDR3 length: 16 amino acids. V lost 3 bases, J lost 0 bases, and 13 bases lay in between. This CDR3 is CASSYGQGGSTDTQYF. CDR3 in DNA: TGTGCCAGCAGTTATGGGCAGGGCGGGAGCACAGATACGCAGTATTTT.

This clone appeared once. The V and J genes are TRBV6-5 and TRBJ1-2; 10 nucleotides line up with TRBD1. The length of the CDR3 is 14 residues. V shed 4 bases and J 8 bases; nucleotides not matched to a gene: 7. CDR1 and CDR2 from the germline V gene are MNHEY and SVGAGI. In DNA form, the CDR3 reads TGTGCCAGCAGTTCGACAGGGGGCGATGGCGGCTACACCTTC. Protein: CASSSTGGDGGYTF.

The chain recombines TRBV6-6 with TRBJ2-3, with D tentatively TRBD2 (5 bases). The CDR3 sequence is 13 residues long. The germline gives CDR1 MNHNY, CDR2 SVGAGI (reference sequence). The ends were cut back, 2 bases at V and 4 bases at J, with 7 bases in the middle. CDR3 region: CASSYPGADTQYF. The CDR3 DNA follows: TGTGCCAGCAGTTACCCCGGGGCAGATACGCAGTATTTT.

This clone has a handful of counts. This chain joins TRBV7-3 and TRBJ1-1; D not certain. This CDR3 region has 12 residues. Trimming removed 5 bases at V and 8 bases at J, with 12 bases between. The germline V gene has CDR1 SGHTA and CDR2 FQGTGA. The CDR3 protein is CASSPWSGEAFF. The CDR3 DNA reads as TGTGCCAGCAGCCCTTGGAGCGGGGAAGCTTTCTTT.

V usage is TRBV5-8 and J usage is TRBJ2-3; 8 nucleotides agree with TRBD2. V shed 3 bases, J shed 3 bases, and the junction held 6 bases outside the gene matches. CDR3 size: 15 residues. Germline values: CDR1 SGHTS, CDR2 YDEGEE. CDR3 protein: CASSSHSGGTDTQYF. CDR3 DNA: TGTGCCAGCAGCTCTCATTCGGGGGGGACAGATACGCAGTATTTT.

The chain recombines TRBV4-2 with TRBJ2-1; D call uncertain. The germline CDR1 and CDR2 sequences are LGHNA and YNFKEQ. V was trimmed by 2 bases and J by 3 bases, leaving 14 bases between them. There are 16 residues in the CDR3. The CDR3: CASSQSMMVLYNEQFF. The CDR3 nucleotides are TGTGCCAGCAGCCAATCCATGATGGTCCTCTACAATGAGCAGTTCTTC.

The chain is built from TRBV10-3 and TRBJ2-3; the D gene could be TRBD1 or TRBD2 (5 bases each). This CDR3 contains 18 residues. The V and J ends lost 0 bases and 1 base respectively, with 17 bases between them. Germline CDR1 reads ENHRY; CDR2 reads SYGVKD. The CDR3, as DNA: TGTGCCATCAGTGAGTCGATGGCCACTAGGGGTGGCACAGATACGCAGTATTTT. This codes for CAISESMATRGGTDTQYF.

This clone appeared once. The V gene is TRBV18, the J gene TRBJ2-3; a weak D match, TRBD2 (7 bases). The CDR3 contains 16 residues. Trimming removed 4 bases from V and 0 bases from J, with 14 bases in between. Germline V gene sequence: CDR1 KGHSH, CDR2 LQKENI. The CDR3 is CASSHGRGASTDTQYF. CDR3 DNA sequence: TGTGCCAGCTCACACGGACGGGGGGCCAGCACAGATACGCAGTATTTT. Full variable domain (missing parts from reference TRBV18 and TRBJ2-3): NAGVMQNPRHLVRRRGQEARLRCSPMKGHSHVYWYRQLPEEGLKFMVYLQKENIIDESGMPKERFSAEFPKEGPSILRIQQVVRGDSAAYFCASSHGRGASTDTQYFGPGTRLTVL.

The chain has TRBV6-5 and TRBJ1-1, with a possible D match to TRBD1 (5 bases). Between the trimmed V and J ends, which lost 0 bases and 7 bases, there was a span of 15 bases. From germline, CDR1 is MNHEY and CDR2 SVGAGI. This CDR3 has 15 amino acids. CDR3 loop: CASSYSRAGGGEAFF. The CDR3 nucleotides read TGTGCCAGCAGTTACTCGAGGGCGGGGGGAGGTGAAGCTTTCTTT.

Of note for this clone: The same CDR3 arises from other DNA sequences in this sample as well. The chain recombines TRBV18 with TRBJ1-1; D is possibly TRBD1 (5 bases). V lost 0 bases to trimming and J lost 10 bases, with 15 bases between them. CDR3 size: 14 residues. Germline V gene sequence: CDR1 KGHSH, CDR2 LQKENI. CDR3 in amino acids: CASSPPSDRTLAFF. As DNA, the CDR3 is TGTGCCAGCTCACCACCGAGTGACAGAACGCTAGCTTTCTTT.

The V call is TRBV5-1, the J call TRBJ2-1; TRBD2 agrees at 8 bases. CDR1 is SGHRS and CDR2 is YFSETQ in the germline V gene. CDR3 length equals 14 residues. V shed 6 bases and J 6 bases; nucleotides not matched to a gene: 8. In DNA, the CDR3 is TGCGCCAGCACCCGTCCGGGGGGGGGCAATGAGCAGTTCTTC. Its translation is CASTRPGGGNEQFF.

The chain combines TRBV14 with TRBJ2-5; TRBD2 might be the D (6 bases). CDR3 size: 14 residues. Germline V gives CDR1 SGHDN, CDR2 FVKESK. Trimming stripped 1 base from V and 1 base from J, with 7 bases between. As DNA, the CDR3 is TGTGCCAGCAGCCAAGTAGCGGCCCAAGAGACCCAGTACTTC. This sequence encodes CASSQVAAQETQYF.

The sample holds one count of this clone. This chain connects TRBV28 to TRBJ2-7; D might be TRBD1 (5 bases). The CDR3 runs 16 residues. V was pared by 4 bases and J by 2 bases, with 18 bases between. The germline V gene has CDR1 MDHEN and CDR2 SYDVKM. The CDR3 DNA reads TGTGCCAGCAGTTACCGAAAGGGGATCCCCACCTACGAGCAGTACGTC. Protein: CASSYRKGIPTYEQYV.

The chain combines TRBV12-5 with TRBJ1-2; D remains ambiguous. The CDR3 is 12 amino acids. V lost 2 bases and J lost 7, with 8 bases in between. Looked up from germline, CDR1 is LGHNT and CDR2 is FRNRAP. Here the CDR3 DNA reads TGTGCTAGTGGTTTGTGGACCGTTGGCTACACCTTC. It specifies CASGLWTVGYTF.

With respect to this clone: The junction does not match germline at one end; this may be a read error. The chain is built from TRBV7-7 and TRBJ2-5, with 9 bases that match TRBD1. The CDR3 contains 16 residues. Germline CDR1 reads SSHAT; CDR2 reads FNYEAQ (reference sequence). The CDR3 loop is CASSKAYRGRQETQYF. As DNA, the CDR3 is TGTGCTAGCAGCAAAGCTTACAGGGGGCGTCAAGAGACCCAGTACTTC.

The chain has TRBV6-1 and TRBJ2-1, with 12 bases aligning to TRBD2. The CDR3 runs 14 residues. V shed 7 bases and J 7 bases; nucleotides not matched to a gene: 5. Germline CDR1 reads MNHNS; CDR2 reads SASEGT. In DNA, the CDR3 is TGTGCCAGCACTAGCGGGGGGGCCTGGAATGAGCAGTTCTTC. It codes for CASTSGGAWNEQFF.